This T cell receptor beta chain was captured in a study of beta chain features in type 1 diabetes. Expressed TCRB transcripts were sequenced, since all the RNA that had been isolated was reverse transcribed. Using immunoSEQ multiplex PCR, the repertoire was profiled, and TCRdb retains in-frame clones only, with some absent. The sample has 53,000 or so clones; approximately 60% are singletons. Regarding this clone: The target antigen is unknown.

Study findings and constraints: Patients with type 1 diabetes showed fewer VDJ junction insertions and more deletions. Naive, central memory and regulatory TCRB repertoires appeared more similar among patients than healthy donors. Researchers report that Type 1 diabetes patients had moderately but significantly shorter TCRB CDR3s across all four CD4+ subsets.

V shed 9 bases and J shed 3 bases, with 9 bases lying between them. Looked up from germline, CDR1 is SGHTA and CDR2 is FQGTGA. The CDR3 sequence is 11 residues long. V gene TRBV7-3 combines with J gene TRBJ2-7; D is unclear. The source is a woman aged 25 to 39 with type 1 diabetes. Sequencing was done on a sample of stem cell memory CD4+ T cells from blood. CDR3 sequence (DNA): TGTGCCAGGACACACCGCTACGAGCAGTACTTC. As protein: CARTHRYEQYF.